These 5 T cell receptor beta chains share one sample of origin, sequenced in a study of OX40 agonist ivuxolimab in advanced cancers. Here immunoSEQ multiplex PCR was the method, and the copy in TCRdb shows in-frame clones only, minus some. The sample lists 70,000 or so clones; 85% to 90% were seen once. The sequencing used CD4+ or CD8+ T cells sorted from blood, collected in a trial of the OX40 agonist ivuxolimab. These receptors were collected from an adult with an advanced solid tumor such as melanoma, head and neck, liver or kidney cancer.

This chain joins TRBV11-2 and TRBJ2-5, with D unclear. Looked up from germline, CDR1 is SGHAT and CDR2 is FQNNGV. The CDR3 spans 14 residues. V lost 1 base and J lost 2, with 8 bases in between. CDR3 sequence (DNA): TGTGCCAGCAGCTTAGTTCGCCCACAAGAGACCCAGTACTTC. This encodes CASSLVRPQETQYF.

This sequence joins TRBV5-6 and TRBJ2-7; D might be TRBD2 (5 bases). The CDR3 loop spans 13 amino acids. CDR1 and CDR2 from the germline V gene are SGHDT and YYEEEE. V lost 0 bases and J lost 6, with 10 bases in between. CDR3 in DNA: TGTGCCAGCAGCTTGGTCCTCGGGGTCGAGCAGTACTTC. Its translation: CASSLVLGVEQYF.

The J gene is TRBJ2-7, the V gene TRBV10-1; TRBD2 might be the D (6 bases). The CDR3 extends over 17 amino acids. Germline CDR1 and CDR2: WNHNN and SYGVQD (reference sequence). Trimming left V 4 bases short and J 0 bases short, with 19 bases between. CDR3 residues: CASSGQSGAGSSYEQYF. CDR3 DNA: TGCGCCAGCAGTGGGCAGTCGGGAGCAGGAAGCTCCTACGAGCAGTACTTC.

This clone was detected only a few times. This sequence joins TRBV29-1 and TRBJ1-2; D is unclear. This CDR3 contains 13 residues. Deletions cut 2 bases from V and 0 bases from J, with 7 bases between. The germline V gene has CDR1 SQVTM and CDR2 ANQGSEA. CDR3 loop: CSVESGPNYGYTF. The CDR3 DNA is TGCAGCGTTGAATCTGGCCCTAACTATGGCTACACCTTC.

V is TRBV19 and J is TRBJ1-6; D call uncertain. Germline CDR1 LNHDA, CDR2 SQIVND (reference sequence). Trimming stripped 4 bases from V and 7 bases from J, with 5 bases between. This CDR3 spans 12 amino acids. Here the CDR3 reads CASSTPNSPLHF. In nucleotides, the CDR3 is TGTGCCAGTAGTACCCCCAATTCACCCCTCCACTTT.